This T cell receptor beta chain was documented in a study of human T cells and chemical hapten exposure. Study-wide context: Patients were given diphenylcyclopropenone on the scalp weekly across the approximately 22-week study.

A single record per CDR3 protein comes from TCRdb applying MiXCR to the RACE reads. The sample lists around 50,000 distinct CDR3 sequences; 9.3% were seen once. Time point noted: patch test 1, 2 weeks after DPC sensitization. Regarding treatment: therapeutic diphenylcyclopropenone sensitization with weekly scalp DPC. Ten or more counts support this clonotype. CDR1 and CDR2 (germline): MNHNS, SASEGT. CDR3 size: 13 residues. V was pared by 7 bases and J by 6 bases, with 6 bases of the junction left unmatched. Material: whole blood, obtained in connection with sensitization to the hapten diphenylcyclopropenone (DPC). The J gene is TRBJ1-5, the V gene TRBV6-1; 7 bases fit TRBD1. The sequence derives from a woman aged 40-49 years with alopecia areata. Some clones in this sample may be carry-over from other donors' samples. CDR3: CASKTGVGQPQHF. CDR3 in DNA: TGTGCCAGCAAAACAGGGGTCGGTCAGCCCCAGCATTTT.